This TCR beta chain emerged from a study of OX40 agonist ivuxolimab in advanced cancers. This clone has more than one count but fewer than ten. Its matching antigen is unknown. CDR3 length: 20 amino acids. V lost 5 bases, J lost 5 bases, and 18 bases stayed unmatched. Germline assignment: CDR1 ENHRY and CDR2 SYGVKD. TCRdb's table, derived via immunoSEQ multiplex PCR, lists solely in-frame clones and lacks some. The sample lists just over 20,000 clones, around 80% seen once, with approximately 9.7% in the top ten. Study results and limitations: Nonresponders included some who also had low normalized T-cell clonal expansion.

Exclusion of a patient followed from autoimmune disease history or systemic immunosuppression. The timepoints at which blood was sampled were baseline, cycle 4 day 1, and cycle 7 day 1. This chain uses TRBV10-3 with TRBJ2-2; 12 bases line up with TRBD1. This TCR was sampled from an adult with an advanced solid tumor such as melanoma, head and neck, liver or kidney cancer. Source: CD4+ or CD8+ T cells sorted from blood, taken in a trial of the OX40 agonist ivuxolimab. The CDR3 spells CAISSATSTRDRGRTGELFF. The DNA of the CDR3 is TGTGCCATCAGTTCGGCTACTAGTACCCGGGACAGGGGGCGAACCGGGGAGCTGTTTTTT.